A selection of T cell receptor beta chains follows, all from one sample in a study of human T cells and chemical hapten exposure. From the RACE reads, TCRdb called clonotypes with MiXCR, one entry per CDR3 protein. Of roughly 190,000 distinct CDR3 sequences listed, around 22% are singletons. The source was whole blood, collected in connection with sensitization to the hapten diphenylcyclopropenone (DPC). The source of these receptors is a woman aged 45 to 65 with alopecia areata. Some clones in this sample may be carry-over from other donors' samples. Each CDR3 is given with its conserved first and last residue. A D gene is named only where the DNA matches it firmly. Expanded clones are given a class, and other clones once, few, many or no size at all.

size: few; V: TRBV6-1; J: TRBJ1-6; length: 14; D: TRBD1; DNA: TGTGCCAGCAGGGGACAGCCGGAGGGCTCACCCCTCCACTTT; CDR3: CASRGQPEGSPLHF
size: once; V: TRBV2; J: TRBJ1-2; length: 18; D: NA; DNA: TGTGCCAGCAGTGAAACCCCCTCCGGGGGGGGCCGACACTATGGCTACACCTTC; CDR3: CASSETPSGGGRHYGYTF
size: few; V: TRBV29-1; J: TRBJ1-1; length: 13; D: NA; DNA: TGCAGCGCCGGAGTGAGTATGAACACTGAAGCTTTCTTT; CDR3: CSAGVSMNTEAFF
size: NA; V: TRBV3-1; J: TRBJ2-1; length: 16; D: TRBD2; DNA: TGTGCCAGCAGCCAAGGGGGGACTAGCGGGAGCAATGAGCAGTTCTTC; CDR3: CASSQGGTSGSNEQFF
size: NA; V: TRBV7-2; J: TRBJ2-1; length: 11; D: NA; DNA: TGTGCCAGCAGCTCCGGGGCGGAGCAGTTCTTC; CDR3: CASSSGAEQFF
size: NA; V: TRBV19; J: TRBJ2-3; length: 11; D: NA; DNA: TGTGCCAGTAGGTATGGAGATACGCAGTATTTT; CDR3: CASRYGDTQYF
size: NA; V: TRBV5-1; J: TRBJ2-1; length: 14; D: NA; DNA: TGCGCCAGCAGTACTCCTGGCTCCTACAATGAGCAGTTCTTC; CDR3: CASSTPGSYNEQFF
size: NA; V: TRBV5-1; J: TRBJ2-1; length: 13; D: TRBD1; DNA: TGCGCCAGCAGCCAGCGGACAGGGGATGAGCAGTTCTTC; CDR3: CASSQRTGDEQFF
size: NA; V: TRBV29-1; J: TRBJ1-1; length: 12; D: NA; DNA: TGCAGCGCCCACAACACGAACACTGAAGCTTTCTTT; CDR3: CSAHNTNTEAFF
size: few; V: TRBV5-5; J: TRBJ2-1; length: 13; D: NA; DNA: TGTGCCAGCAGCTTGGTTTCGGTGAATGAGCAGTTCTTC; CDR3: CASSLVSVNEQFF
size: few; V: TRBV20-1; J: TRBJ2-5; length: 15; D: TRBD2; DNA: TGCAGTGCTAGAGAACTAGCGGGAGGTTTGGAGACCCAGTACTTC; CDR3: CSARELAGGLETQYF
size: NA; V: TRBV5-1; J: TRBJ2-1; length: 11; D: NA; DNA: TGCGCCAGCAGCGCCGGGACAGAGCAGTTCTTC; CDR3: CASSAGTEQFF
size: NA; V: TRBV7-9; J: TRBJ1-1; length: 15; D: NA; DNA: TGTGCCAGCAGCCCGAGTGTAACCATGAACACTGAAGCTTTCTTT; CDR3: CASSPSVTMNTEAFF
size: few; V: TRBV24-1; J: TRBJ1-1; length: 14; D: NA; DNA: TGTGCCACCAGTGATGGACAGACGAACACTGAAGCTTTCTTT; CDR3: CATSDGQTNTEAFF
size: few; V: TRBV5-1; J: TRBJ1-2; length: 19; D: NA; DNA: TGCGCCAGCAGCTTGGGAACCTTACTACCACAGGGTAGGGAGTATGGCTACACCTTC; CDR3: CASSLGTLLPQGREYGYTF
size: few; V: TRBV7-8; J: TRBJ2-1; length: 16; D: TRBD2; DNA: TGTGCCAGCAGTTTGGGTGGGTTCGGGAGGGACAATGAGCAGTTCTTC; CDR3: CASSLGGFGRDNEQFF
size: NA; V: TRBV20-1; J: TRBJ2-2; length: 20; D: TRBD2; DNA: TGCAGTGCTAGCAAGACTAGCGGGAGGGCCCGGTCCCAGGACACCGGGGAGCTGTTTTTT; CDR3: CSASKTSGRARSQDTGELFF
size: NA; V: TRBV20-1; J: TRBJ2-7; length: 15; D: NA; DNA: TGCAGTGCTAGAACCGGACAGTCGAGCTCCTACGAGCAGTACTTC; CDR3: CSARTGQSSSYEQYF
size: few; V: TRBV29-1; J: TRBJ1-2; length: 12; D: NA; DNA: TGCAGCGTAGTATTGGGGGTCTATGGCTACACCTTC; CDR3: CSVVLGVYGYTF
size: NA; V: TRBV5-1; J: TRBJ2-3; length: 14; D: NA; DNA: TGCGCCAGCAGCTTGGGACAGGAAACAGATACGCAGTATTTT; CDR3: CASSLGQETDTQYF
size: NA; V: TRBV5-6; J: TRBJ2-7; length: 13; D: NA; DNA: TGTGCCAGCAGCTTGCTACCGGGCTACGAGCAGTACTTC; CDR3: CASSLLPGYEQYF
size: NA; V: TRBV12-3/TRBV12-4; J: TRBJ1-4; length: 13; D: NA; DNA: TGTGCCAGCACCCCTGGGGCACCTGAAAAACTGTTTTTT; CDR3: CASTPGAPEKLFF
size: NA; V: TRBV12-3/TRBV12-4; J: TRBJ2-1; length: 14; D: TRBD2; DNA: TGTGCCAGCAGGGATGCGGGAGGACGTAATGAGCAGTTCTTC; CDR3: CASRDAGGRNEQFF
size: NA; V: TRBV10-3; J: TRBJ1-2; length: 16; D: NA; DNA: TGTGCCATCAGTGAGTTCTCCCTAACAGAAGGCAATGGCTACACCTTC; CDR3: CAISEFSLTEGNGYTF
size: few; V: TRBV18; J: TRBJ1-5; length: 15; D: TRBD1; DNA: TGTGCCAGCTCACCATGGGGACAGGTTGGTCAGCCCCAGCATTTT; CDR3: CASSPWGQVGQPQHF
size: many; V: TRBV4-2; J: TRBJ1-1; length: 14; D: NA; DNA: TGTGCCAGCAGCCAAGACAGACTGAACACTGAAGCTTTCTTT; CDR3: CASSQDRLNTEAFF
size: few; V: TRBV2; J: TRBJ2-2; length: 15; D: TRBD2; DNA: TGTGCCAGCAGTGAAGATCGAGCGGGAGCAGGGGAGCTGTTTTTT; CDR3: CASSEDRAGAGELFF
size: NA; V: TRBV12-3/TRBV12-4; J: TRBJ1-2; length: 14; D: NA; DNA: TGTGCCAGCAACCGGGGACGGACCAACTATGGCTACACCTTC; CDR3: CASNRGRTNYGYTF
size: few; V: TRBV29-1; J: TRBJ1-1; length: 12; D: NA; DNA: TGCAGCGGACGGACAGCGAACACTGAAGCTTTCTTT; CDR3: CSGRTANTEAFF
size: NA; V: TRBV10-1; J: TRBJ1-1; length: 11; D: TRBD1; DNA: TGCGCCAGCAGTCCGGGACAGGTCGCTTTCTTT; CDR3: CASSPGQVAFF
size: NA; V: TRBV28; J: TRBJ1-4; length: 18; D: TRBD1; DNA: TGTGCCAGCAGCCTTGCGGACAGGGATCGGGTGGTTTCTGAAAAACTGTTTTTT; CDR3: CASSLADRDRVVSEKLFF
size: few; V: TRBV20-1; J: TRBJ2-3; length: 15; D: TRBD2; DNA: TGCAGTGCTAGAGTTGTCGGCGGGGGGAGGGATACGCAGTATTTT; CDR3: CSARVVGGGRDTQYF
size: few; V: TRBV7-9; J: TRBJ1-2; length: 13; D: NA; DNA: TGTGCCAGCAGCTTGGGCTCCGAGGGCGGCTACACCTTC; CDR3: CASSLGSEGGYTF